This record concerns one T cell receptor (beta chain) sequence. What it recognizes is unknown. This specimen comes from a study of T cells in Graves' hyperthyroidism and ophthalmopathy. Points from the study as a whole: Classification by a 13 V-J model distinguished ophthalmopathy from stable hyperthyroidism.

TCR beta CDR3 region amplification was performed from RNA transcripts. Initially, a first-round RT-PCR of the TCR CDR3 employed the HTBI primer set. TCRdb processed the multiplex PCR reads anew with MiXCR; each CDR3 protein has one entry. The sample carries under 300,000 distinct CDR3 sequences, roughly 15% recorded once. The CDR3 extends over 14 amino acids. The germline CDR1 and CDR2 sequences are LNHDA and SQIVND (reference sequence). V dropped 3 bases and J dropped 7 bases, with 15 bases sitting between them. Stable hyperthyroidism: no ophthalmopathy progression over 18 months of follow-up. This TCR came from a woman in her thirties or forties with Graves' hyperthyroidism. The source material was blood. The V call is TRBV19, the J call TRBJ1-1, with D possibly matching TRBD1 (6 bases). CDR3 DNA sequence: TGTGCCAGTAGTATTTGGGGGCGCCGCCTTGAAGCTTTCTTT. As protein: CASSIWGRRLEAFF.